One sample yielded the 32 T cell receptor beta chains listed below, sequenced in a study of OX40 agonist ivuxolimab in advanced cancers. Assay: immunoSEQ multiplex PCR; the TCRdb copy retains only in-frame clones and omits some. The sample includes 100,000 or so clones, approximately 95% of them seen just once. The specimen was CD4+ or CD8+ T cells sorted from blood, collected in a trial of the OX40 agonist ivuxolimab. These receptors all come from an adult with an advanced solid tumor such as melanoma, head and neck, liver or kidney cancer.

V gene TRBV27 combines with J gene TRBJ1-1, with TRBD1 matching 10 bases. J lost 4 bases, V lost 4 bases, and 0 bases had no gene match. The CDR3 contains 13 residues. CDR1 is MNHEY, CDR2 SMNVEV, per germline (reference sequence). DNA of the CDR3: TGTGCCAGCAGTTGGACAGGGGGCACTGAAGCTTTCTTT. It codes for CASSWTGGTEAFF.

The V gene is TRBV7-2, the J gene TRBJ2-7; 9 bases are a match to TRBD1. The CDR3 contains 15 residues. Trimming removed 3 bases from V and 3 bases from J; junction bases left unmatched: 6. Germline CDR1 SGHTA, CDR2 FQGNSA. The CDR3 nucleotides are TGTGCCAGCAGCTTGGACAGGGGAGACTTCTACGAGCAGTACTTC. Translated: CASSLDRGDFYEQYF.

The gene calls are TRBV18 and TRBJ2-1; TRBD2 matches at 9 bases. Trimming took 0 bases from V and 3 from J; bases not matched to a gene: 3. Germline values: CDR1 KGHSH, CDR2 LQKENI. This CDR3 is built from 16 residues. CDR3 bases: TGTGCCAGCTCACCACCTGGGACTAGCCACTACAATGAGCAGTTCTTC. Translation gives CASSPPGTSHYNEQFF.

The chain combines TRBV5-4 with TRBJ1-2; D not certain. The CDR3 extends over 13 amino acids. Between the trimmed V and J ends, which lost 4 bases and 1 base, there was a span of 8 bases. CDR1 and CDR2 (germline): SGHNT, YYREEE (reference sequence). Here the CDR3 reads CASSREDNYGYTF. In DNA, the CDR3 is TGTGCCAGCAGCCGGGAGGATAACTATGGCTACACCTTC. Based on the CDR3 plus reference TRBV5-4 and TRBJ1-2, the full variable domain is ETGVTQSPTHLIKTRGQQVTLRCSSQSGHNTVSWYQQALGQGPQFIFQYYREEENGRGNFPPRFSGLQFPNYSSELNVNALELDDSALYLCASSREDNYGYTFGSGTRLTVV.

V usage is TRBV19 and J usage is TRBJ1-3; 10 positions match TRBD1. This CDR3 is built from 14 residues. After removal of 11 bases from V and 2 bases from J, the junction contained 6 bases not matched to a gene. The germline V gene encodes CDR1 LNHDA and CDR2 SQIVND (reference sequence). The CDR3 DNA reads TGTGCCTCGAGACAGGGGGCGGCTGGAAACACCATATATTTT. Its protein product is CASRQGAAGNTIYF.

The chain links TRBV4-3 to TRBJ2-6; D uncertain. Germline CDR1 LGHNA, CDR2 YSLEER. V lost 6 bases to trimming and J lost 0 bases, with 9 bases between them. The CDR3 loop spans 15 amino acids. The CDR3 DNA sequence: TGCGCCAGCAGTGCCGCCCGCTCTGGGGCCAACGTCCTGACTTTC. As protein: CASSAARSGANVLTF.

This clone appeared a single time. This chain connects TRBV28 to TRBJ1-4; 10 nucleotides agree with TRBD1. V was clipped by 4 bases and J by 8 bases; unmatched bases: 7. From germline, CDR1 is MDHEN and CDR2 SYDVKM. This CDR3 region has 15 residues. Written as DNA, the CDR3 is TGTGCCAGCAGTTACGAAGGGACAGGGGCCGAAAAACTGTTTTTT. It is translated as CASSYEGTGAEKLFF.

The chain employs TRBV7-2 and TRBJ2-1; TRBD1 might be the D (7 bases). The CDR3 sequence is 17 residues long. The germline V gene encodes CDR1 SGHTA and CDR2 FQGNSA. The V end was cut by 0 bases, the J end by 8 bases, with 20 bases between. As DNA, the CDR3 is TGTGCCAGCAGCTTAGCGCCGGGAGCGAGGGGGCGGGATGAGCAGTTCTTC. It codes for CASSLAPGARGRDEQFF.

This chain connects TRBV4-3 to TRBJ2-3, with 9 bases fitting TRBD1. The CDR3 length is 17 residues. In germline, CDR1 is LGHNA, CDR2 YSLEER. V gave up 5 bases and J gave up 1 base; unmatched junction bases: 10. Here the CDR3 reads CASSDQIRDRGTDTQYF. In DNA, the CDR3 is TGCGCCAGCAGCGACCAAATTCGGGACAGGGGCACAGATACGCAGTATTTT.

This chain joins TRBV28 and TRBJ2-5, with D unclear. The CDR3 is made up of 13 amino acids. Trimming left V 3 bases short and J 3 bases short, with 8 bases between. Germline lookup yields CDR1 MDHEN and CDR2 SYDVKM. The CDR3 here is CASSFYREETQYF. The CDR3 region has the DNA TGTGCCAGCAGTTTCTACAGAGAAGAGACCCAGTACTTC.

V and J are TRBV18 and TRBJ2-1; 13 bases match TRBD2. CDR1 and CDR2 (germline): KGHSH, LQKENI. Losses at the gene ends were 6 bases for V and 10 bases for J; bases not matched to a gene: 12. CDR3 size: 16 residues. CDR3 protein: CASSPSGLAGQREQFF. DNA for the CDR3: TGTGCCAGCTCGCCATCGGGACTAGCGGGACAGAGGGAGCAGTTCTTC.

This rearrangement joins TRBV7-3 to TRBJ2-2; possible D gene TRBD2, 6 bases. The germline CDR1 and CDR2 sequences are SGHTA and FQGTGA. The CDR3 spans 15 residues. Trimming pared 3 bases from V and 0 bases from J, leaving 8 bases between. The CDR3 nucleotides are TGTGCCAGCAGCTTGGGACTTACGAACACCGGGGAGCTGTTTTTT. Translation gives CASSLGLTNTGELFF.

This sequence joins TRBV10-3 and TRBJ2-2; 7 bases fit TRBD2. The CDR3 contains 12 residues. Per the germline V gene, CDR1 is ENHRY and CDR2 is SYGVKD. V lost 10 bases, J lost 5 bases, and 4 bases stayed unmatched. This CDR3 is CATRGVTGELFF. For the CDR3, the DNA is TGTGCCACCCGGGGGGTAACCGGGGAGCTGTTTTTT.

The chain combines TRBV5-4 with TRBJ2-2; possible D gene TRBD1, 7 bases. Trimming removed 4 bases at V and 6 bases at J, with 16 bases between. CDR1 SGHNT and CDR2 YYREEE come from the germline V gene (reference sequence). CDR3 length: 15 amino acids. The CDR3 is CASSIDREEAGELFF. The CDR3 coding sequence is TGTGCCAGCAGCATCGACAGGGAGGAGGCCGGGGAGCTGTTTTTT.

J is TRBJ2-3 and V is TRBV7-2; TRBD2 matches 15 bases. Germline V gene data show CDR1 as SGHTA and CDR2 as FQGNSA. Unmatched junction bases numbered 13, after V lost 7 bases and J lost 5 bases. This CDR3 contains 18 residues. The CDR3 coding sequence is TGTGCCAGCACCCCACCGGGACTAGCGGGGGGCCGGGGAGATACGCAGTATTTT. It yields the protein CASTPPGLAGGRGDTQYF.

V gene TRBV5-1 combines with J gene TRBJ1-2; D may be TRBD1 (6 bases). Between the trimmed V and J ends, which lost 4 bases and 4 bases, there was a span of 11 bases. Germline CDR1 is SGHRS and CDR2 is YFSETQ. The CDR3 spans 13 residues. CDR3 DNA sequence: TGCGCCAGCAGCGTTGACAGGATCTATGGCTACACCTTC. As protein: CASSVDRIYGYTF.

The CDR3 loop reads CASRGRPGGEQYF. The DNA for the CDR3 is TGTGCCAGCAGAGGCCGACCTGGCGGCGAGCAGTACTTC. The gene calls are TRBV28 and TRBJ2-7; no definite D call. Trimming pared 6 bases from V and 6 bases from J, leaving 15 bases between. Per germline, CDR1 MDHEN and CDR2 SYDVKM. This CDR3 region has 13 residues.

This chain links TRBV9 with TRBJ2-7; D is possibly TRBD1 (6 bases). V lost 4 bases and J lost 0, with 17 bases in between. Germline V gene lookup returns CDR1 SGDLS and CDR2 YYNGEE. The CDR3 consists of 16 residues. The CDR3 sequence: CASSPNTQGSSYEQYF. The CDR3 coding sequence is TGTGCCAGCAGCCCCAATACCCAGGGGAGCTCCTACGAGCAGTACTTC.

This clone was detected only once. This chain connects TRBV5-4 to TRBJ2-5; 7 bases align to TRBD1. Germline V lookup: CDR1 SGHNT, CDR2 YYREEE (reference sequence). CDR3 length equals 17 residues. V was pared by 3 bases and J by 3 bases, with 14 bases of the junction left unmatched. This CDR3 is CASSSWSRSGGKETQYF. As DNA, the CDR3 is TGTGCCAGCAGCTCTTGGTCCCGGTCAGGGGGAAAAGAGACCCAGTACTTC.

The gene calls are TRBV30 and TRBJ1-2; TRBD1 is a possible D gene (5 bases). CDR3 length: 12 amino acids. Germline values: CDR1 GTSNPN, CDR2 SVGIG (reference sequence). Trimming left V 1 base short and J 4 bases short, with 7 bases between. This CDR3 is CAWSGGPYGYTF. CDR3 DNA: TGTGCCTGGAGTGGGGGCCCCTATGGCTACACCTTC.

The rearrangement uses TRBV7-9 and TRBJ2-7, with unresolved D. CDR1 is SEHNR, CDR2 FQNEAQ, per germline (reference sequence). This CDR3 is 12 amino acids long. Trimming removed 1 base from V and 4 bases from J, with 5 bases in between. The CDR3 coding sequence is TGTGCCAGCAGCTTAGGTGTGTACGAGCAGTACTTC. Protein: CASSLGVYEQYF.

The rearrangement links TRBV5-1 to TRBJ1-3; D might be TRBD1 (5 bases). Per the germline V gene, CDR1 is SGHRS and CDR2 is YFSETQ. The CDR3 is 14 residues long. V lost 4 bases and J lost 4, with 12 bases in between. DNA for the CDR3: TGCGCCAGCAGCCCCGGGACGAAAGGAAACACCATATATTTT. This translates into CASSPGTKGNTIYF.

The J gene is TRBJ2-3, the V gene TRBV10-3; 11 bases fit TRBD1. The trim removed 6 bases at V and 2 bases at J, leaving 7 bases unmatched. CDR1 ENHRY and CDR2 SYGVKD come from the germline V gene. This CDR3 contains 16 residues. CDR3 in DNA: TGTGCCATCAGGGGGGACAGGGGGTGGGACACAGATACGCAGTATTTT. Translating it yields CAIRGDRGWDTDTQYF.

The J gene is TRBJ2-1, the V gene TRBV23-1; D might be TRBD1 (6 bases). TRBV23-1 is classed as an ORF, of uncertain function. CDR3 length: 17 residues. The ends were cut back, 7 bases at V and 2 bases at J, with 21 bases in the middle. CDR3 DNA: TGCGCCAGCACCCAAGCTTCTGAGGACAGAACCTACAATGAGCAGTTCTTC. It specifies CASTQASEDRTYNEQFF.

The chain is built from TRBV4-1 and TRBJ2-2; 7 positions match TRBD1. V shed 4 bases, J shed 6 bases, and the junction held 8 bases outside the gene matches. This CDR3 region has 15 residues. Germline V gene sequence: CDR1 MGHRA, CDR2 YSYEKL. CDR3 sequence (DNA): TGCGCCAGCAGCCCCAGGCCAGGGGGTGCCGGGGAGCTGTTTTTT. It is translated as CASSPRPGGAGELFF.

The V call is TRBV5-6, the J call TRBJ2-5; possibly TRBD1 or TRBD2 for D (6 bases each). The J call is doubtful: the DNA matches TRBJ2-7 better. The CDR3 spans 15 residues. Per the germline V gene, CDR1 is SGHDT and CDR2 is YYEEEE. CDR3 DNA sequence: TGTGCCAGCAGCTTGGCGGGGGCGGACCTCTACGAGCAGTACTTC. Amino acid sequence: CASSLAGADLYEQYF.

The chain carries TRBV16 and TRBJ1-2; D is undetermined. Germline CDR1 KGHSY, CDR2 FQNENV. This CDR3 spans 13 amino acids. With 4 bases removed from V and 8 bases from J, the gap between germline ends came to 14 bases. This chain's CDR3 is CASSLELGEGYTF. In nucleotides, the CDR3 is TGTGCCAGCAGCCTGGAGTTGGGAGAGGGCTACACCTTC.

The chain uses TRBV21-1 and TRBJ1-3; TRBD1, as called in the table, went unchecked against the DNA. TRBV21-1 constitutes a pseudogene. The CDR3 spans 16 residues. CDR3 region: CASSRGTGGSGNTIYF. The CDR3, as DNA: TGTGCCAGCAGCAGGGGGACAGGGGGCTCTGGAAACACCATATATTTT.

CDR3 sequence: CASSLGRTGGPEGEQYF. The DNA of the CDR3 is TGTGCCAGCAGCTTAGGTCGGACAGGGGGTCCCGAGGGAGAGCAGTACTTC. The chain combines TRBV7-9 with TRBJ2-7; 10 nucleotides match TRBD1. CDR3 length equals 17 residues. J gave up 7 bases and V 1 base, and 13 bases lay outside the gene matches. Germline CDR1 SEHNR, CDR2 FQNEAQ (reference sequence).

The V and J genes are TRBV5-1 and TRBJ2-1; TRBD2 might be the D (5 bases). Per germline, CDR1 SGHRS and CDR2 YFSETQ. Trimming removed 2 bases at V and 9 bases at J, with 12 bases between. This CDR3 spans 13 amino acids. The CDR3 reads CASSFRGRTEQFF. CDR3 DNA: TGCGCCAGCAGCTTTAGAGGGAGAACTGAGCAGTTCTTC.

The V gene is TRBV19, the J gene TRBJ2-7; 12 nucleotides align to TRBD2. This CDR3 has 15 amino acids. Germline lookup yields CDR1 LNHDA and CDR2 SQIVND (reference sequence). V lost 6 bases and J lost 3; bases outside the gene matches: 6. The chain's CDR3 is CASSLLAGGIYEQYF. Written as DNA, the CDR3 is TGTGCCAGTAGCTTACTAGCGGGGGGTATCTACGAGCAGTACTTC.

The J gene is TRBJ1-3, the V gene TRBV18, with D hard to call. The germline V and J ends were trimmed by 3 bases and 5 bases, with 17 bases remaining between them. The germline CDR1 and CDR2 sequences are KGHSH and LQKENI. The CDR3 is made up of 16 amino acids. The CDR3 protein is CASSPSSASSRNTIYF. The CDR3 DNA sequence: TGTGCCAGCTCACCTTCGTCCGCATCTTCGAGAAACACCATATATTTT.